This T cell receptor beta chain was sequenced for a study of T cells expressing NK-cell markers. Study-wide context: Investigators obtained TCR beta repertoires from sorted CD3+CD56+NKG2C+, CD3+CD56+NKG2C- and CD3+CD56-NKG2C+ T cells. Whole-study results and caveats: Whether expanded NKG2C+ T cell clones were HCMV-specific remained unclear.

A note on this clonotype: What it binds is not known.

Per germline, CDR1 DFQATT and CDR2 SNEGSKA (reference sequence). The CDR3 is made up of 15 amino acids. TCRdb reprocessed the 5' RACE reads, with one entry per CDR3 protein and no DNA. The sample totals about 30,000 distinct CDR3 sequences; its top ten clones hold roughly three fifths. The specimen sequenced was blood T cells: a sorted CD56 or NKG2C T cell subset, CD4+ or CD8+ T cells, or bulk PBMC T cells (not recorded which). The chain links TRBV20-1 to TRBJ2-1; TCRdb designates TRBD2, a call that cannot be tested without DNA. The origin of this receptor is a woman aged 18 to 75 in good health. This CDR3 is CSARDVERTYNEQFF.